This T cell receptor (beta chain) came from a study of CD8 T cells in ankylosing spondylitis. Points from the study as a whole: A TCR beta motif made of 7 to 9 highly homologous variants seemed typical of ankylosing spondylitis blood.

It was by quantitative 5'-RACE with molecular barcodes that TCR beta libraries were made. A single record per CDR3 protein comes from TCRdb applying MiXCR to the 5' RACE reads. The top ten clones hold roughly a tenth of a sample with 300,000 to 350,000 distinct CDR3 sequences, roughly 11% of them seen once. Looked up from germline, CDR1 is SGHRS and CDR2 is YFSETQ. This CDR3 is 15 amino acids long. Trimming removed 4 bases at V and 4 bases at J, with 17 bases between. This clonotype came up a few times. Antigen unknown. The chain links TRBV5-1 to TRBJ1-1; D ambiguous. The sequence was collected from a female donor with ankylosing spondylitis or in good health (not recorded which). Sequencing was done on a sample of blood, either unsorted or a sorted T cell fraction (not recorded which). The CDR3 is CASSLAQDGSTEAFF. In DNA, the CDR3 is TGCGCCAGCAGCCTGGCGCAGGACGGGAGCACTGAAGCTTTCTTT.